Below, 25 T cell receptor beta chains from the same sample are listed, as sequenced in a study of T-cell memory formation after mild COVID-19. TCRdb recomputed calls from the 5' RACE reads with MiXCR, one row per CDR3 protein. The repertoire includes about half a million distinct CDR3 sequences, roughly 18% of them detected once, and 10% to 15% sits in the top ten. Sequencing was done on a sample of PBMCs or a T cell subset sorted from them (not recorded which). The source of these receptors is an adult woman who had mild COVID-19 (a few samples of this study predate the infection). Cell type and time point are not known.

The gene calls are TRBV7-9 and TRBJ2-7; D may match TRBD1 or TRBD2 (5 bases each). CDR3 length: 18 amino acids. CDR1 and CDR2 (germline): SEHNR, FQNEAQ (reference sequence). V gave up 6 bases and J gave up 3 bases, with 27 bases separating them. CDR3: CASSKTPGATYQNYEQYF. CDR3 bases: TGTGCCAGCAGTAAAACCCCCGGGGCCACTTATCAGAACTACGAGCAGTACTTC.

CDR3 sequence reads: CASSPPSRVNEQFF. As DNA, the CDR3 is TGTGCCAGCTCACCACCTTCTCGGGTCAATGAGCAGTTCTTC. This rearrangement joins TRBV18 to TRBJ2-1; D is uncertain. CDR3 length: 14 residues. The ends were cut back, 0 bases at V and 6 bases at J, with 9 bases in the middle. Germline V gives CDR1 KGHSH, CDR2 LQKENI.

This rearrangement joins TRBV5-1 to TRBJ2-3, with 10 bases identical to TRBD2. Germline CDR1 and CDR2: SGHRS and YFSETQ. The J segment lost 7 bases and the V segment lost 0 bases, leaving 8 bases of the junction unmatched. The CDR3 extends over 16 amino acids. The CDR3 loop reads CASSLASGGAVYTQYF. The CDR3 DNA reads as TGCGCCAGCAGCTTGGCCAGCGGGGGGGCCGTATATACGCAGTATTTT.

The chain has TRBV24-1 and TRBJ1-1; no clear D. This CDR3 spans 16 amino acids. V lost 7 bases, J lost 0 bases, and 17 bases lay in between. In germline, CDR1 is KGHDR, CDR2 SFDVKD. CDR3 DNA sequence: TGTGCCACCAGAAAGCACCCCGGGAGGTTGAACACTGAAGCTTTCTTT. Amino acid sequence: CATRKHPGRLNTEAFF.

This clonotype was picked up a small number of times. The rearrangement uses TRBV20-1 and TRBJ2-1, with TRBD2 identical over 10 bases. V was clipped by 5 bases and J by 9 bases; unmatched bases: 10. Germline CDR1 DFQATT, CDR2 SNEGSKA (reference sequence). The CDR3 runs to 14 residues. CDR3 residues: CSALDSGGRIEQFF. DNA of the CDR3: TGCAGTGCTTTGGATAGCGGGGGGCGGATTGAGCAGTTCTTC.

There are a few counts of this clonotype. This chain connects TRBV5-1 to TRBJ1-2; TRBD1 aligns across 8 bases. The V gene's germline CDR1 is SGHRS and CDR2 YFSETQ. Unmatched junction bases numbered 6, after V lost 2 bases and J lost 6 bases. The CDR3 runs to 14 residues. The CDR3 DNA reads TGCGCCAGCAGCTTTTCGACAGGGGAGGATGGCTACACCTTC. Protein: CASSFSTGEDGYTF.

The gene calls are TRBV4-1 and TRBJ2-2; 7 positions agree with TRBD2. The V gene's germline CDR1 is MGHRA and CDR2 YSYEKL. J gave up 2 bases and V 4 bases, and 7 bases lay outside the gene matches. The CDR3 contains 16 residues. CDR3 amino acids: CASSPAGVTNTGELFF. The CDR3 DNA reads as TGCGCCAGCAGCCCTGCGGGGGTGACAAACACCGGGGAGCTGTTTTTT.

This rearrangement joins TRBV7-8 to TRBJ1-2; TRBD1 might be the D (6 bases). The CDR3 has 14 residues. V was pared by 3 bases and J by 4 bases, with 12 bases between. Per germline, CDR1 SGHVS and CDR2 FQNEAQ. CDR3 protein: CASSFARGSYGYTF. In nucleotides, the CDR3 is TGTGCCAGCAGCTTTGCCAGGGGCTCCTATGGCTACACCTTC.

This clonotype was detected only a few times. The chain joins TRBV20-1 to TRBJ2-3; 11 bases line up with TRBD2. J lost 3 bases, V lost 0 bases, and 5 bases had no gene match. Germline-derived CDR1 and CDR2 are DFQATT and SNEGSKA (reference sequence). The CDR3 contains 16 residues. CDR3 protein: CSARDPTSGGTDTQYF. DNA of the CDR3: TGCAGTGCTAGAGATCCCACTAGCGGGGGTACAGATACGCAGTATTTT.

This clonotype appeared many times. The gene calls are TRBV5-1 and TRBJ2-5; D is ambiguous. V was cut by 3 bases and J by 2 bases, with 11 bases left in between. This CDR3 comprises 14 residues. Germline assignment: CDR1 SGHRS and CDR2 YFSETQ. As DNA, the CDR3 is TGCGCCAGCAGCTCTGCTACTCGACAAGAGACCCAGTACTTC. Translation: CASSSATRQETQYF. The full variable domain, its missing parts supplied by reference TRBV5-1 and TRBJ2-5, is KAGVTQTPRYLIKTRGQQVTLSCSPISGHRSVSWYQQTPGQGLQFLFEYFSETQRNKGNFPGRFSGRQFSNSRSEMNVSTLELGDSALYLCASSSATRQETQYFGPGTRLLVL.

The chain recombines TRBV2 with TRBJ2-5; the D gene is possibly TRBD2 (6 bases). Germline V gene data show CDR1 as SNHLY and CDR2 as FYNNEI. There are 15 residues in the CDR3. Trimming removed 8 bases from V and 3 bases from J, with 19 bases in between. The CDR3 region is CASHALGLRKETQYF. The CDR3 DNA reads TGTGCCAGCCATGCCCTGGGACTTAGAAAAGAGACCCAGTACTTC.

The J gene is TRBJ1-5, the V gene TRBV15, with D hard to call. V lost 0 bases and J lost 0, with 6 bases in between. The CDR3 length is 15 residues. The germline V gene has CDR1 LNHNV and CDR2 YYDKDF (reference sequence). DNA of the CDR3: TGTGCCACCAGCAGAGATCAGGATAGCAATCAGCCCCAGCATTTT. Protein product: CATSRDQDSNQPQHF.

This chain connects TRBV9 to TRBJ2-7; either TRBD1 or TRBD2 may fit D (6 bases each). Germline CDR1 SGDLS, CDR2 YYNGEE. This CDR3 spans 13 amino acids. Trimming pared 0 bases from V and 6 bases from J, leaving 10 bases between. CDR3 coding DNA: TGTGCCAGCAGCGTAGGAGGGGGGCCCGAGCAGTACTTC. Protein sequence: CASSVGGGPEQYF. Complete variable domain (other parts from reference TRBV9 and TRBJ2-7): DSGVTQTPKHLITATGQRVTLRCSPRSGDLSVYWYQQSLDQGLQFLIQYYNGEERAKGNILERFSAQQFPDLHSELNLSSLELGDSALYFCASSVGGGPEQYFGPGTRLTVT.

This chain connects TRBV24-1 to TRBJ1-2; D is unclear. CDR1 and CDR2 (germline): KGHDR, SFDVKD. The CDR3 consists of 16 residues. Deletions cut 3 bases from V and 2 bases from J, with 15 bases between. DNA for the CDR3: TGTGCCACCAGTGATCGGGCGACCCGTGACAACTATGGCTACACCTTC. Its translation: CATSDRATRDNYGYTF.

The rearrangement joins TRBV2 to TRBJ2-3, with D maybe TRBD1 (5 bases). Trimming removed 8 bases at V and 0 bases at J, with 15 bases between. This CDR3 has 15 amino acids. Germline loops: CDR1 SNHLY, CDR2 FYNNEI. The chain's CDR3 is CASLIRQPSTDTQYF. The CDR3, as DNA: TGTGCCAGCCTGATTAGACAGCCTAGCACAGATACGCAGTATTTT.

This chain joins TRBV12-3 or TRBV12-4 and TRBJ2-5, with D perhaps given as TRBD1 or TRBD2 (5 bases each). CDR3 length: 15 residues. Trimming cost V 5 bases and J 5 bases, with 18 bases left between them. The CDR3 protein is CASSRDGTPAETQYF. The CDR3 DNA reads TGTGCCAGCAGTCGGGACGGAACACCCGCCGAGACCCAGTACTTC.

The CDR3 nucleotides are TGCGCCAGCAGCCCCCTCCGCTACTCGAACACCGGGGAGCTGTTTTTT. Its translation is CASSPLRYSNTGELFF. The rearrangement joins TRBV4-3 to TRBJ2-2; D uncertain. Germline V lookup: CDR1 LGHNA, CDR2 YSLEER. This CDR3 has 16 amino acids. The germline V and J ends were trimmed by 4 bases and 0 bases, with 12 bases remaining between them.

The genes are TRBV9 and TRBJ2-1, with 7 bases lining up with TRBD1. The CDR3 is 15 residues long. Per germline, CDR1 SGDLS and CDR2 YYNGEE. The V segment lost 3 bases and the J segment 5 bases; nucleotides outside the gene matches: 8. In nucleotides, the CDR3 is TGTGCCAGCAGCGCCGGGACAGTGGTAAACAATGAGCAGTTCTTC. Translated, it gives CASSAGTVVNNEQFF.

The chain combines TRBV5-5 with TRBJ1-5; D remains unclear. The V end was cut by 0 bases, the J end by 4 bases, with 8 bases between. The CDR3 contains 14 residues. Germline CDR1 reads SGHKS; CDR2 reads YYEKEE (reference sequence). CDR3 sequence reads: CASSLEPQNQPQHF. DNA for the CDR3: TGTGCCAGCAGCTTGGAACCGCAGAATCAGCCCCAGCATTTT.

This clonotype has a count of ten or more. The V gene is TRBV20-1, the J gene TRBJ1-1; 9 bases align to TRBD1. CDR3 length: 12 residues. Germline V CDR1 and CDR2: DFQATT, SNEGSKA (reference sequence). CDR3 nucleotides: TGCAGGGGACAGGGAGGCCCCGGTGAAGCTTTCTTT. It is translated as CRGQGGPGEAFF.

This chain joins TRBV27 and TRBJ2-1; TRBD2 matches 9 bases. The CDR3 loop spans 19 amino acids. CDR1 is MNHEY, CDR2 SMNVEV, per germline (reference sequence). V was pared by 3 bases and J by 3 bases, with 15 bases of the junction left unmatched. The DNA of the CDR3 is TGTGCCAGCAGTTTGGTTGGTCTAGCGGGACCTAGGCACTACAATGAGCAGTTCTTC. Encoded protein: CASSLVGLAGPRHYNEQFF.

This clonotype has a count of ten or more. The chain joins TRBV7-6 to TRBJ2-5; 9 bases are a match to TRBD2. With V trimmed by 5 bases and J by 7 bases, 14 bases remained unmatched. CDR3 length equals 16 residues. Germline loops: CDR1 SGHVS, CDR2 FNYEAQ. CDR3 in amino acids: CASSPRLADLPGTQYF. The CDR3 nucleotides read TGTGCCAGCAGCCCGCGACTAGCGGACCTACCGGGGACCCAGTACTTC.

This clonotype has just a few counts. V is TRBV6-5 and J is TRBJ1-6; 8 bases fit TRBD1. The CDR3 runs 14 residues. V gave up 7 bases and J gave up 5 bases; unmatched junction bases: 4. Germline V gene lookup returns CDR1 MNHEY and CDR2 SVGAGI. The chain's CDR3 is CASTWDRNNSPLHF. The CDR3 coding sequence is TGTGCCAGCACCTGGGACAGGAATAATTCACCCCTCCACTTT.

This sequence joins TRBV6-2 or TRBV6-3 and TRBJ2-7, with TRBD1 matching 8 bases. Per germline, CDR1 MNHEY and CDR2 SVGEGT. The CDR3 runs to 13 residues. Germline trimming cut 6 bases from V and 10 bases from J; bases unmatched to any gene: 11. The CDR3 is CASSHLRQGIQYF. The CDR3 coding sequence is TGTGCCAGCAGCCACTTAAGACAGGGGATACAGTACTTC.

The J gene is TRBJ2-4, the V gene TRBV27, with 12 bases lining up with TRBD2. CDR3 length: 16 amino acids. Germline CDR1 reads MNHEY; CDR2 reads SMNVEV (reference sequence). The V segment lost 5 bases and the J segment 5 bases; nucleotides outside the gene matches: 7. This CDR3 reads CASSTLLAGGQNIQYF. In DNA, the CDR3 is TGTGCCAGCAGTACCTTACTAGCGGGGGGCCAAAACATTCAGTACTTC.